The clone carrying this T cell receptor beta chain was observed a few times. Its antigen is unidentified. cDNA molecules carried unique molecular identifiers, and template switching added a universal primer site. Using its own MiXCR run on the 5' RACE reads, TCRdb lists one record per CDR3 protein. The table includes about 240,000 distinct CDR3 sequences, 7.5% detected once. These data are taken from a study of identical twins. The CDR3 is made up of 14 amino acids. J lost 6 bases, V lost 2 bases, and 5 bases had no gene match. Per the germline V gene, CDR1 is SGHDT and CDR2 is YYEEEE. Study-wide results and caveats: Models predicted less out-of-frame TCR alpha sharing in monozygotic twins than was found. Clonotypes of the beta chain that were abundant in cord blood carried fewer insertions (memory repertoires showed none).

These same data were also listed under a study on yellow fever vaccine responses in identical twins.

Input material: CD8+ T cells sorted from blood. This receptor was obtained from a woman under 30 in good health. V and J are TRBV5-6 and TRBJ2-1, with 7 bases fitting TRBD2. The CDR3, as DNA: TGTGCCAGCAGCTTAGGCGGGAGTGGCAATGAGCAGTTCTTC. Translation gives CASSLGGSGNEQFF.